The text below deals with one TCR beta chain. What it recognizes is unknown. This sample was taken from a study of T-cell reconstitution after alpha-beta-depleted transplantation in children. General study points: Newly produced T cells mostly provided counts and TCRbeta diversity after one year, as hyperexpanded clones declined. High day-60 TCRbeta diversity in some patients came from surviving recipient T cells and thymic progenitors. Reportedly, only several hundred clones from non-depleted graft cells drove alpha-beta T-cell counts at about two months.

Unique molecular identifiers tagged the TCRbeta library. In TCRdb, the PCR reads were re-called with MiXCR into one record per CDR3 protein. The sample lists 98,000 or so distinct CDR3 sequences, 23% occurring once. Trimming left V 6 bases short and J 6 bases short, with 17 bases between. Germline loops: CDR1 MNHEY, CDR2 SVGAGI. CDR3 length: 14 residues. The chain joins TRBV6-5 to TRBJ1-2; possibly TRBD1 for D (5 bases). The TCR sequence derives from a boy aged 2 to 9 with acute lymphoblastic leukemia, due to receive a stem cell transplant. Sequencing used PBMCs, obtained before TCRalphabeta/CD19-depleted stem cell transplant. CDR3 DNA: TGTGCCAGCAGAGTCGCCGGGACGTTTGATGGCTACACCTTC. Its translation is CASRVAGTFDGYTF.